This TCR beta chain was identified in a study of CD8 T cells in ankylosing spondylitis (dated by TCRdb to the late 2010s). Describing the broader study: The study set out to find disease-linked TCR variants by profiling T cell receptor beta repertoires in ankylosing spondylitis patients and healthy donors. Peripheral blood was sampled, and synovial fluid was additionally collected from ankylosing spondylitis patients. In total, the full study cohort was made up of 85 to 140 healthy donors and 25 to 30 ankylosing spondylitis patients. Overall study outcomes, separate from this receptor: The disease-linked clones were reported as significantly enriched in matched synovial fluid samples from ankylosing spondylitis patients. A TCR beta motif of about 8 highly homologous amino acid variants appeared characteristic of blood from ankylosing spondylitis patients. Some motif variants were previously reported in synovial fluid and blood of reactive arthritis patients, suggesting common disease-initiation mechanisms. In peripheral blood, the disease-linked clones were found at relatively low frequencies and had a CD8+ phenotype.

About this clonotype itself: Its specific antigen is unknown. The record has no base qualities; no much larger clone is one base away.

Reading from cysteine to phenylalanine, the CDR3 counts 18 amino acids. Only the CDR3 portion is preserved as DNA: 54 bases, with reading frame beginning at the first base. The germline V gene provides CDR1 KGHSH and CDR2 LQKENI. The trim is 4 bases for V and 1 base for J, with a gap of 22 bases between the germline ends. The listed sequencing device is Illumina HiSeq 2500. Quantitative 5'-RACE with molecular barcodes was the method used to prepare the TCR beta libraries. In the original analysis: Disease-linked TCR variants were identified with a new computational method built on a probabilistic model of VDJ rearrangement. The public sequencing data were trimmed at Q25 with fastp and processed into clonotypes with MiXCR by TCRdb, which kept only in-frame beta chains. CDR3 protein sequences are deduplicated, and each keeps its most common genes and DNA. The V and J calls and clone size are TCRdb's, not the authors'. The sample includes around 220,000 distinct CDR3 sequences, with 10% observed a single time. In total, the top ten clones hold 21% of the sample.

This TCR was recovered from a male donor with ankylosing spondylitis or in good health (not recorded which). Specimen: blood, either unsorted or a sorted T cell fraction (not recorded which). Rearrangement joined TRBV18 to TRBJ1-1; the D gene is perhaps TRBD1, on 6 matching bases. The DNA sequence reads TGTGCCAGCTCACAATCGGTGGGGGCGCCGGGACCGAACACTGAAGCTTTCTTT. The translation is CASSQSVGAPGPNTEAFF.